This T cell receptor beta chain was recovered during a study of blood T cell repertoires in COVID-19 (dated by TCRdb to the early 2020s). The study in broad terms: The collaborator samples originated in the United States, Italy and Spain and spanned the acute and convalescent phases of COVID-19. The prospective study material was composed of cDNA or gDNA derived from T cells, B-cell-depleted T cells, or PBMCs. Deeply sampled blood TCRbeta repertoires from subjects exposed to, actively infected with, or recovered from COVID-19 were included in the dataset. A freely available public database, intended as a resource for researchers studying the immune response to SARS-CoV-2, is where the repertoires were released. The samples were drawn from the first 160 participants of the ongoing ImmuneRACE study and from under 1,500 subjects provided by 6 global collaborators. A de-identified subject ID, COVID-19 status, age in years and sex were almost always included in the sample metadata. HLA class I and class II types, where available, came from metadata supplied by the sample provider rather than from assay-based typing.

Each collaborating institution followed its own protocols to collect whole blood in K2EDTA tubes. Collaborator samples were shipped for TCRbeta analysis as frozen whole blood, isolated PBMCs, or DNA extracted from either sample type. The germline V gene gives CDR1 as SGHDN and CDR2 as FVKESK. From its cysteine to its phenylalanine, the CDR3 spans 15 amino acids. The DNA shown is the 45-base CDR3, in frame from base 1. V drops 4 bases and J drops 3 bases, leaving 13 bases in between. TCRbeta CDR3 regions were amplified from genomic DNA by means of the immunoSEQ Assay, a bias-controlled multiplex PCR. From the authors' description of their analysis: Within the assay, amplification of reference gene primers was used to estimate how many nucleated cells each sample contained. To quantify the absolute abundance of each unique TCRbeta CDR3 rearrangement, sequence reads were collapsed and filtered. For each sample, productive Simpson clonality was calculated by taking the square root of Simpson's diversity index across productive rearrangements. The clones in this table, taken by TCRdb from immuneACCESS, are in-frame only. Not every clone is retained; where verified, under half of the shortfall comes from an unresolved V gene, and the cause of the rest is unknown. Clone size and V and J calls were adopted from that table, with D and trimming inferred from the DNA. The sample data list 90,000 to 150,000 clones, and roughly 91% of these were observed just once. The ten largest make up roughly 19% of the sample.

The study at large found these results: How much clinical and demographic metadata was included differed by source and by participant, and the metadata was provided uncurated.

This clone occurred a few times. Which antigen it targets is not known. The record has no base qualities; no much larger clone is one base away. Here the chain combines TRBV14 and TRBJ1-5, with a weak D call of TRBD1 (6 bases match). This TCR was sampled from a human donor with acute or convalescent COVID-19. The donor label of this sample is uncertain. What was sequenced was peripheral blood. The DNA is TGTGCCAGCAGCCGGGACACCCCGTTCAATCAGCCCCAGCATTTT. Its product reads: CASSRDTPFNQPQHF.